This T cell receptor beta chain was profiled in a study of blood T cell repertoires in COVID-19. Overall study: Collection of acute and convalescent COVID-19 samples took place in the United States, Italy and Spain.

In the source study's methods: Reference gene primer amplification gave estimated nucleated cell counts. Here immunoSEQ multiplex PCR was the method, and the copy in TCRdb shows in-frame clones only, minus some. V and J calls plus clone size are reproduced from that table; the DNA served to infer D and trimming. Seen here are about 110,000 clones, about two thirds observed once, and the top ten hold roughly 2%. Unmatched junction bases numbered 6, after V lost 5 bases and J lost 0 bases. The CDR3 contains 17 residues. Germline CDR1 is LNHDA and CDR2 is SQIVND (reference sequence). The gene calls are TRBV19 and TRBJ2-6; 8 bases map to TRBD1. Sequencing used peripheral blood. The receptor's source is a woman between 40 and 50 years old with acute or convalescent COVID-19. CDR3 sequence: CASSRTGSTSGANVLTF. The CDR3 nucleotides read TGTGCCAGTAGTCGGACAGGGAGTACCTCTGGGGCCAACGTCCTGACTTTC.